This record looks at one T cell receptor (beta chain) sequence and its context. The target antigen is unknown. No patient escaped relapse after autologous stem cell transplantation, and brentuximab vedotin exposure varied. It was by magnetic negative selection that CD4+ T cells were purified from thawed PBMCs. When best responses were assessed, they were complete response, partial response or progressive disease. Assay used: immunoSEQ multiplex PCR; TCRdb lists only in-frame clones, some missing. This table holds about 27,000 clones, 60% to 85% found once. The germline V and J ends were trimmed by 3 bases and 1 base, with 9 bases remaining between them. Germline V gene data show CDR1 as KGHSH and CDR2 as LQKENI. The CDR3 sequence is 14 residues long. The record originates from a study of PD-1 blockade in classical Hodgkin lymphoma. General study points: Individuals who commenced nivolumab within less than 1 year of ASCT were excluded. The diversity seen at baseline in complete responders resembled that of newly diagnosed patients. CD4+ TCR diversity, unlike CD8+, rose significantly by C4D1.

Sample: CD4+ T cells from blood, taken at baseline. The sequence derives from a human donor with classical Hodgkin lymphoma. The chain uses TRBV18 and TRBJ1-2, with D maybe TRBD1 (5 bases). The CDR3: CASSPQGNNYGYTF. Written as DNA, the CDR3 is TGTGCCAGCTCACCCCAGGGAAATAACTATGGCTACACCTTC.